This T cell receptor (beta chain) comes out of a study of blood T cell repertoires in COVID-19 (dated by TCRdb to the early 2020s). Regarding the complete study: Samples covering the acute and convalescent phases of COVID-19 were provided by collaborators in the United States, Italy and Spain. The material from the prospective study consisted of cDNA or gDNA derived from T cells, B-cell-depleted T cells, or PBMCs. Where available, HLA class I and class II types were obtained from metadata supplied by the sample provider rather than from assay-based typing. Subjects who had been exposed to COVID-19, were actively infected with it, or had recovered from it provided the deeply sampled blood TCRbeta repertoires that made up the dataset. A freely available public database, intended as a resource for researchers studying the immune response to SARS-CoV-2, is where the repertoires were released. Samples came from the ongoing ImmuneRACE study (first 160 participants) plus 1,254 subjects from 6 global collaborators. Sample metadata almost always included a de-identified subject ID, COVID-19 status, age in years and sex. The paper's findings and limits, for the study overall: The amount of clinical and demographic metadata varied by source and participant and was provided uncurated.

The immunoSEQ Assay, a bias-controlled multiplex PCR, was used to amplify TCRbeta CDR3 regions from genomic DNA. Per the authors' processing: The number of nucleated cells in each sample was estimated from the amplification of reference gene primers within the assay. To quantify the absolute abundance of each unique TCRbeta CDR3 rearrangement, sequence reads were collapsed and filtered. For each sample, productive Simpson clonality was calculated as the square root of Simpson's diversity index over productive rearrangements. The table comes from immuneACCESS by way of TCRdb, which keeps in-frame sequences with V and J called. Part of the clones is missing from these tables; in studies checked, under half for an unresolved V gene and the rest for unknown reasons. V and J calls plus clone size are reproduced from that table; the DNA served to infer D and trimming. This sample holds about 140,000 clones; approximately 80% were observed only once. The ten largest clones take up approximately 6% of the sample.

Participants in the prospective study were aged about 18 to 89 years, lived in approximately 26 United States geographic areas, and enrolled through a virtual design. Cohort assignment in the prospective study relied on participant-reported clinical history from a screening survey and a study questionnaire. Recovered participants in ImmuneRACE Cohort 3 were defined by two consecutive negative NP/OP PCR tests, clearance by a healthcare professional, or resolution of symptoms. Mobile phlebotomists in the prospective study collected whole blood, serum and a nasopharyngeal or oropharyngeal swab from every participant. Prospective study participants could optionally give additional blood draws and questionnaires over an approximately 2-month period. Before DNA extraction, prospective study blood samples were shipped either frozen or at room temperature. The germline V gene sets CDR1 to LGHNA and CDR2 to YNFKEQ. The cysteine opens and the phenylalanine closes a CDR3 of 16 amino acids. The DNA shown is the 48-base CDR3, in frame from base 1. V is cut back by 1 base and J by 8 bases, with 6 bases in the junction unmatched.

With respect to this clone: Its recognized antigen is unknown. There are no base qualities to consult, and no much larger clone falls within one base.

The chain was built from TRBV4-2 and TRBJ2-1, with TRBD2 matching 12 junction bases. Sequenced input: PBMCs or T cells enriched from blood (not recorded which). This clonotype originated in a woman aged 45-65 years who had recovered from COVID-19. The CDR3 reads CASSQALAGGRDEQFF. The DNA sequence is TGTGCCAGCAGCCAAGCCCTAGCGGGGGGGCGAGATGAGCAGTTCTTC.